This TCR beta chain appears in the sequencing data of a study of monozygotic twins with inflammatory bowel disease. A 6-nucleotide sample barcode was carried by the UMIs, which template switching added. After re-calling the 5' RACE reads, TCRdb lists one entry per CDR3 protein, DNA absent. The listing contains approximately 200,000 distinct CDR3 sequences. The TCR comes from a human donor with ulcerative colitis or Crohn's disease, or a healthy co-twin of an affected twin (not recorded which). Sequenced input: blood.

The CDR3 sequence is CASSLDGISDTQYF. The chain combines TRBV5-1 with TRBJ2-3. This CDR3 spans 14 amino acids. Germline CDR1 reads SGHRS; CDR2 reads YFSETQ.